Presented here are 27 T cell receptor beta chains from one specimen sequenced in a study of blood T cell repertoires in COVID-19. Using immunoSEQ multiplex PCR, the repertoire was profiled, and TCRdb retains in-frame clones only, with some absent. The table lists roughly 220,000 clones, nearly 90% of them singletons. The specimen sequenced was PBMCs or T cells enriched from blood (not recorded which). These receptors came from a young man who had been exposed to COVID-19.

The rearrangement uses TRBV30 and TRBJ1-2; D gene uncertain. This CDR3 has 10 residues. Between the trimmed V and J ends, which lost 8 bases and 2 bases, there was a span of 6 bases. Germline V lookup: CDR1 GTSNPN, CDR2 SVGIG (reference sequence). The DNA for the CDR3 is TGTGCCAGCGAAAACTATGGCTACACCTTC. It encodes CASENYGYTF.

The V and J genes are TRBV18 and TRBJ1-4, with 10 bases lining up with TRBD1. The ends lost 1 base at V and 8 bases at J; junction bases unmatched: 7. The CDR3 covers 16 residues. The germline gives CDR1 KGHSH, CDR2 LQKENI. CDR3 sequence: CASSPRPTGGEEKLFF. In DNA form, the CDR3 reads TGTGCCAGCTCACCACGTCCGACAGGGGGCGAGGAAAAACTGTTTTTT.

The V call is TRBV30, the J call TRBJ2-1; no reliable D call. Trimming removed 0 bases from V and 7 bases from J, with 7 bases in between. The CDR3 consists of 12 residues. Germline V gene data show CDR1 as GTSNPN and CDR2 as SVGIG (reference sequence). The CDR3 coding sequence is TGTGCCTGGAGTGTCCCTAGAAATGAGCAGTTCTTC. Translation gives CAWSVPRNEQFF. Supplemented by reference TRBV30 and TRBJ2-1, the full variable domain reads SQTIHQWPATLVQPVGSPLSLECTVEGTSNPNLYWYRQAAGRGLQLLFYSVGIGQISSEVPQNLSASRPQDRQFILSSKKLLLSDSGFYLCAWSVPRNEQFFGPGTRLTVL.

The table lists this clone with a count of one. For the CDR3, the DNA is TGTGCCAGCAGCCAAAGTGGAGCCTATGGCTACACCTTC. It is translated as CASSQSGAYGYTF. The chain has TRBV14 and TRBJ1-2; D not resolved. V gave up 2 bases and J gave up 4 bases, with 8 bases separating them. CDR1 is SGHDN and CDR2 is FVKESK in the germline V gene. The CDR3 runs to 13 residues.

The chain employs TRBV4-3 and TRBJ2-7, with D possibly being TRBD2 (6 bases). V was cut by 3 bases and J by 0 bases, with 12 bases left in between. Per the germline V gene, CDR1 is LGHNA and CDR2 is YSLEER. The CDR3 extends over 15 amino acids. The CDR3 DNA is TGCGCCAGCAGCCAGGGGCGGGACCACTCCTACGAGCAGTACTTC. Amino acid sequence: CASSQGRDHSYEQYF.

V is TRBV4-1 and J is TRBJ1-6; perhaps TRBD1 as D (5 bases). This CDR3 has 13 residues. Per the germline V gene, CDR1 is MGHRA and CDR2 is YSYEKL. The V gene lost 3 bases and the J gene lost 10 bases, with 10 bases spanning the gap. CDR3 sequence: CASSHGGDSPLHF. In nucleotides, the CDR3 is TGCGCCAGCAGCCATGGAGGGGACTCACCCCTCCACTTT.

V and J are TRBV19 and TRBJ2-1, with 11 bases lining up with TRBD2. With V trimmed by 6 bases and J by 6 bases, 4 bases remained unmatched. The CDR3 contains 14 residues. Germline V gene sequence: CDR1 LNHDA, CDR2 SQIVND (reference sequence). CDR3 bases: TGTGCCAGTAGCCTAGCGGGGGGTTCCAATGAGCAGTTCTTC. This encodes CASSLAGGSNEQFF.

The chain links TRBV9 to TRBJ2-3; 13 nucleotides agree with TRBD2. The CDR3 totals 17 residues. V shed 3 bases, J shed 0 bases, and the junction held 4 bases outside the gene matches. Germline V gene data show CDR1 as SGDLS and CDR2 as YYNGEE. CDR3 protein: CASSGTSGGSSTDTQYF. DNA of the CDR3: TGTGCCAGCAGCGGGACTAGCGGGGGAAGTAGCACAGATACGCAGTATTTT. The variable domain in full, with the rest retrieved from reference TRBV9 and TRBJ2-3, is DSGVTQTPKHLITATGQRVTLRCSPRSGDLSVYWYQQSLDQGLQFLIQYYNGEERAKGNILERFSAQQFPDLHSELNLSSLELGDSALYFCASSGTSGGSSTDTQYFGPGTRLTVL.

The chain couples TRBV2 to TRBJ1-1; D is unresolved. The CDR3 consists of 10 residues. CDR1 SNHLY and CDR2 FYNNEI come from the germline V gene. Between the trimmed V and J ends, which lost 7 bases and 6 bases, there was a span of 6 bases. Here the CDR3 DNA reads TGTGCCAGCACCGGGGCTGAAGCTTTCTTT. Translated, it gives CASTGAEAFF. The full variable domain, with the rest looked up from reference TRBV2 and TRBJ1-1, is EPEVTQTPSHQVTQMGQEVILRCVPISNHLYFYWYRQILGQKVEFLVSFYNNEISEKSEIFDDQFSVERPDGSNFTLKIRSTKLEDSAMYFCASTGAEAFFGQGTRLTVV.

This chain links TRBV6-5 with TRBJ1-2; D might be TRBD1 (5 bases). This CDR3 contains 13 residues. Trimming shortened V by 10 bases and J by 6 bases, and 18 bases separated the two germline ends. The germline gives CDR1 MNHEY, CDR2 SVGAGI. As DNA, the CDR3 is TGTGCCACCCGGGGGAGAGCCCGCAATGGCTACACCTTC. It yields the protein CATRGRARNGYTF.

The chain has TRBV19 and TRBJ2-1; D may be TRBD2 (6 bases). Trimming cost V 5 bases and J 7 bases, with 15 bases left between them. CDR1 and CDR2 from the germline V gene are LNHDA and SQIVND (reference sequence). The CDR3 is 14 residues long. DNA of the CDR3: TGTGCCAGTAGTGGGTCCCATCGGGGGAATGAGCAGTTCTTC. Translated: CASSGSHRGNEQFF.

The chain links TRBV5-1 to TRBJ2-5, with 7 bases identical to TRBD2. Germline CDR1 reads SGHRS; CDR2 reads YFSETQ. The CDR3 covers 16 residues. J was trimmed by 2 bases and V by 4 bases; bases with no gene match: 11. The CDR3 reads CASSPGRGVRQETQYF. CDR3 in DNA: TGCGCCAGCAGCCCAGGCCGGGGGGTGAGACAAGAGACCCAGTACTTC.

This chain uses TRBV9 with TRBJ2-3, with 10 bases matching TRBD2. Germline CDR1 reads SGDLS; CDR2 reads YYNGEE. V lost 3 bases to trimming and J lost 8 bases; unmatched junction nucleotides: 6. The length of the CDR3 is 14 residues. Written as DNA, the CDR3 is TGTGCCAGCAGCGCCTGGACTAGCGGCCCTACGCAGTATTTT. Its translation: CASSAWTSGPTQYF.

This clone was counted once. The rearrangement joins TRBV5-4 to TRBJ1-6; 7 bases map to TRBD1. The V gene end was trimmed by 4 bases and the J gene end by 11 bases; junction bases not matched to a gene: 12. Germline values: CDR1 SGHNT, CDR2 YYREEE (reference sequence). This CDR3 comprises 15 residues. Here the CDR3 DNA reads TGTGCCAGCAGCACTACCGGGACAGCCGGAACACCCCTCCACTTT. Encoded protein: CASSTTGTAGTPLHF.

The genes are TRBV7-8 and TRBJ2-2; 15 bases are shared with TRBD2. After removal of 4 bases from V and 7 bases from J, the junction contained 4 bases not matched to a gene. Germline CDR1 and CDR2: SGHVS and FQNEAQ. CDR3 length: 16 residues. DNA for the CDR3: TGTGCCAGCAGCTCTCGGACTAGCGGGGGGGTCGGGGAGCTGTTTTTT. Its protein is CASSSRTSGGVGELFF.

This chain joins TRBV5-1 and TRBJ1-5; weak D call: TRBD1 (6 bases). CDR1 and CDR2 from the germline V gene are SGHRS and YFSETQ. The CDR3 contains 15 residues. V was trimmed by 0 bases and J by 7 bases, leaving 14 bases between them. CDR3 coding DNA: TGCGCCAGCAGCTTGGAAGCTGGGGGGGGCCAGCCCCAGCATTTT. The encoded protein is CASSLEAGGGQPQHF.

CDR3 sequence: CASSTQTGTGLNEQFF. In nucleotides, the CDR3 is TGTGCCAGCAGCACACAGACCGGGACTGGACTTAATGAGCAGTTCTTC. The chain combines TRBV7-9 with TRBJ2-1; D may be TRBD2 (6 bases). CDR3 size: 16 residues. V was clipped by 5 bases and J by 7 bases, with 21 bases between them. Looked up from germline, CDR1 is SEHNR and CDR2 is FQNEAQ (reference sequence).

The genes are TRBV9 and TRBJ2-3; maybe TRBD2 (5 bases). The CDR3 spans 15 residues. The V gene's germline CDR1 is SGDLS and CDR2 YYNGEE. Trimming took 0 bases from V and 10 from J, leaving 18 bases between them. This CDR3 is CASSVGGQASRAQYF. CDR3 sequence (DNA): TGTGCCAGCAGCGTAGGTGGTCAGGCGTCGAGGGCGCAGTATTTT.

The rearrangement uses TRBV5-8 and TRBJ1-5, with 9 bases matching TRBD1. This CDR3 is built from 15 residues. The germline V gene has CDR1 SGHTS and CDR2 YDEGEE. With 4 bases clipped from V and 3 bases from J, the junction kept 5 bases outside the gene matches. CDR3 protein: CASSPGQGNNQPQHF. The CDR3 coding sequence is TGTGCCAGCAGCCCTGGACAGGGGAACAATCAGCCCCAGCATTTT.

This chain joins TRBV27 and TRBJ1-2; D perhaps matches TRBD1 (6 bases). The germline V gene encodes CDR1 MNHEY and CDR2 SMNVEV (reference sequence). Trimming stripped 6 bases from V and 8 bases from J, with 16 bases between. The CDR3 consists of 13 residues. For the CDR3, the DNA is TGTGCCAGCAGCCCGGGACACGGGCTAGGCTACACCTTC. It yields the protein CASSPGHGLGYTF.

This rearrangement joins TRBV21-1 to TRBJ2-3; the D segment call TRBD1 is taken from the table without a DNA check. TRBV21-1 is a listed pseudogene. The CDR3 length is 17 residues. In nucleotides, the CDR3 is TGTGCCAGCAGCGAGTCGCAGGACAAGGGCATCGCAGATACGCAGTATTTT. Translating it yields CASSESQDKGIADTQYF.

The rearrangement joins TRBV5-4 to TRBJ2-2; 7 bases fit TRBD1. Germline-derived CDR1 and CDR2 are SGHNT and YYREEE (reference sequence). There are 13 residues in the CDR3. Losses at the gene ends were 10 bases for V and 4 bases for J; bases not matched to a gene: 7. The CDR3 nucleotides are TGTGCCGTATTCGCAGGGGGCACCGGGGAGCTGTTTTTT. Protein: CAVFAGGTGELFF.

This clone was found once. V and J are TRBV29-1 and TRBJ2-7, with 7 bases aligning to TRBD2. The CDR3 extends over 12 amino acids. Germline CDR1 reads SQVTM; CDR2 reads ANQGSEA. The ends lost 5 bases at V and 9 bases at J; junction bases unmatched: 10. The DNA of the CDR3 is TGCAGCGTTCGGGGGGTGGAATCCGGGCAGTACTTC. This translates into CSVRGVESGQYF.

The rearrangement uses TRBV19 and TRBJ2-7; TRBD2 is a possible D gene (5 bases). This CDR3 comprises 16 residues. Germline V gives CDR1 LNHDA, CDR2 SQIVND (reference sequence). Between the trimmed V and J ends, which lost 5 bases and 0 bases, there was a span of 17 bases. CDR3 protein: CASSSAFGVPSYEQYF. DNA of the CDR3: TGTGCCAGTAGTTCGGCTTTCGGGGTTCCCTCCTACGAGCAGTACTTC.

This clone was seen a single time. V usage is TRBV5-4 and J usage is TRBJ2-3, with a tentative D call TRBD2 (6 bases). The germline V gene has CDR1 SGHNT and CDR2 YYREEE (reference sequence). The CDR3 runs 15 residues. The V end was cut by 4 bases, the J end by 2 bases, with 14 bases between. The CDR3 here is CASSKTSFPTDTQYF. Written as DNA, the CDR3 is TGTGCCAGCAGCAAGACTAGTTTTCCCACAGATACGCAGTATTTT.

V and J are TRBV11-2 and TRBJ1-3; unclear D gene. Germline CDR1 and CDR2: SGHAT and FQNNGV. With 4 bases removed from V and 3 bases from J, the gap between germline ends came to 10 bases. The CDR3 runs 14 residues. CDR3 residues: CASSWSGGGNTIYF. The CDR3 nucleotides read TGTGCCAGCAGCTGGTCAGGAGGTGGAAACACCATATATTTT.

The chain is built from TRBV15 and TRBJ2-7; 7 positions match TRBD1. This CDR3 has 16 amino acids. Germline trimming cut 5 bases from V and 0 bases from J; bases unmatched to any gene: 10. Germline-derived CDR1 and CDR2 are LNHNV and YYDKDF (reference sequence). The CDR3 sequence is CATSLNRGPSSYEQYF. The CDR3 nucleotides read TGTGCCACCAGCTTAAATAGGGGGCCCAGCTCCTACGAGCAGTACTTC.